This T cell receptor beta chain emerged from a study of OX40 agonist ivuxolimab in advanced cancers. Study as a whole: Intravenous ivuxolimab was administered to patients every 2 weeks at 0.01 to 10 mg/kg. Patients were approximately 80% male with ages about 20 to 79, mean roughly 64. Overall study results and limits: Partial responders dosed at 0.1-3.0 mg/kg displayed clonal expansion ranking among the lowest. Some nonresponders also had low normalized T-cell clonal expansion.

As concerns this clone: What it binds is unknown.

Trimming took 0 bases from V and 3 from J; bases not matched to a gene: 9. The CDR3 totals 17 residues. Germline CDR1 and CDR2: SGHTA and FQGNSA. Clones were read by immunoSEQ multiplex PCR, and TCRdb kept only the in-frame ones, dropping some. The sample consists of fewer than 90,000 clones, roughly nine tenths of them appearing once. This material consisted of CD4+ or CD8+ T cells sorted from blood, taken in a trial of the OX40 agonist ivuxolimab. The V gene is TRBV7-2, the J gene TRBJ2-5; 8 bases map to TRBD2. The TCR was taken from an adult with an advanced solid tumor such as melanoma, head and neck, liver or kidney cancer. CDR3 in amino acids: CASSLAPGGAGKETQYF. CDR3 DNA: TGTGCCAGCAGCTTAGCACCCGGGGGGGCGGGAAAAGAGACCCAGTACTTC.